By sample share, the clone carrying this T cell receptor (beta chain) is medium-sized. The antigen remains unidentified. These data come from a study of liver allograft versus peripheral blood T cells. Whole-study context: Recipients' peripheral blood served as the comparator for T cell receptor repertoires in transplanted livers. Overall study findings and caveats: Peripheral blood T cell receptor repertoires reportedly differed from those found within liver allografts.

V shed 3 bases and J 0 bases; nucleotides not matched to a gene: 1. Germline loops: CDR1 KGHSH, CDR2 LQKENI. The CDR3 is made up of 14 amino acids. TCRdb processed the reads anew with MiXCR; each CDR3 protein has one entry. The sample comprises 9,000 to 13,000 distinct CDR3 sequences, roughly 23% of which are singletons, and 1.6% rests with the top ten. This clonotype originated in a human patient who had a liver transplant. A share of the T cells may be of graft donor origin. The chain uses TRBV18 and TRBJ2-7, with 8 bases matching TRBD2. CDR3 sequence (DNA): TGTGCCAGCTCACCGAGCGGGGGCTCCTACGAGCAGTACTTC. The encoded protein is CASSPSGGSYEQYF.